This T cell receptor beta chain was recovered during a study of control samples from healthy donors and cancer patients. Assay: immunoSEQ multiplex PCR; the TCRdb copy retains only in-frame clones and omits some. The repertoire holds about 180,000 clones, with around 90% as singletons. The CDR3 consists of 16 residues. Germline loops: CDR1 SGHRS, CDR2 YFSETQ. With 4 bases clipped from V and 5 bases from J, the junction kept 9 bases outside the gene matches. This clonotype originated in a man aged 30-40 years in good health. The chain recombines TRBV5-1 with TRBJ2-2; 9 bases agree with TRBD2. The specimen was blood. CDR3 nucleotides: TGCGCCAGCAGCCCCTCGGGACTAGCTGAGACCGGGGAGCTGTTTTTT. It codes for CASSPSGLAETGELFF.